The 17 T cell receptor beta chains reported below all come from one sample, sequenced in a study of blood T cell repertoires in COVID-19. The table came from immunoSEQ multiplex PCR; TCRdb's copy has only in-frame clones and leaves some out. The profile shows roughly 97,000 clones, 90% of them singletons. The sample taken for sequencing was peripheral blood. The receptor set was obtained from a man in his 60s with acute or convalescent COVID-19.

The chain is built from TRBV3-1 (or the pseudogene TRBV3-2) and TRBJ2-3; 8 bases align to TRBD2. The CDR3 consists of 15 residues. Germline V lookup: CDR1 LGHDT, CDR2 YNNKEL (reference sequence). The J segment lost 2 bases and the V segment lost 4 bases, leaving 5 bases of the junction unmatched. The chain's CDR3 is CASSPGLGDTDTQYF. CDR3 bases: TGTGCCAGCAGCCCGGGACTAGGGGACACAGATACGCAGTATTTT.

The gene calls are TRBV5-1 and TRBJ1-4; 10 bases fit TRBD1. CDR1 is SGHRS, CDR2 YFSETQ, per germline. V shed 3 bases and J 8 bases; nucleotides not matched to a gene: 7. The CDR3 runs to 15 residues. CDR3 DNA: TGCGCCAGCAGCTCCGCCGGGACAGGGGAGGAAAAACTGTTTTTT. Its protein is CASSSAGTGEEKLFF.

The chain uses TRBV6-5 and TRBJ2-7; a possible D gene is TRBD1 (5 bases). The CDR3 sequence is 14 residues long. Per the germline V gene, CDR1 is MNHEY and CDR2 is SVGAGI. Trimming took 3 bases from V and 1 from J, leaving 10 bases between them. DNA for the CDR3: TGTGCCAGCAGTTATAAAGGGGATTCCTACGAGCAGTACTTC. This sequence encodes CASSYKGDSYEQYF.

The chain joins TRBV5-8 to TRBJ2-1; 11 positions match TRBD2. CDR1 is SGHTS, CDR2 YDEGEE, per germline. This CDR3 contains 18 residues. The V segment lost 1 base and the J segment 8 bases; nucleotides outside the gene matches: 14. As DNA, the CDR3 is TGTGCCAGCAGCTTGCCCGGGTATAGCGGGGGGGCCTTCGATGAGCAGTTCTTC. This codes for CASSLPGYSGGAFDEQFF.

The chain uses TRBV9 and TRBJ1-2; no clear D. Germline CDR1 and CDR2: SGDLS and YYNGEE. CDR3 length: 15 amino acids. V dropped 4 bases and J dropped 6 bases, with 19 bases sitting between them. The CDR3 is CASSIHGSSGDGYTF. The CDR3 DNA reads TGTGCCAGCAGCATCCATGGGTCGAGCGGAGATGGCTACACCTTC.

To note about this clone: One end of the junction does not line up with germline, which may come from a read error. The chain recombines TRBV18 with TRBJ1-1; maybe TRBD1 (5 bases). In germline, CDR1 is KGHSH, CDR2 LQKENI. The length of the CDR3 is 15 residues. The CDR3 DNA reads TGTGCCAGCTCTCCACCTGGAGCGGGGGACACTGAAGCTTTCTTT. Its protein is CASSPPGAGDTEAFF.

The chain combines TRBV19 with TRBJ2-3; the D gene is possibly TRBD2 (6 bases). V was shortened by 3 bases and J by 2 bases, with 15 bases between the two germline ends. The CDR3 contains 16 residues. CDR1 is LNHDA, CDR2 SQIVND, per germline (reference sequence). This chain's CDR3 is CASSIQSGLPTDTQYF. The CDR3 DNA reads as TGTGCCAGTAGTATTCAAAGCGGGTTACCCACAGATACGCAGTATTTT.

V usage is TRBV7-2 and J usage is TRBJ2-5; D might be TRBD2 (6 bases). This CDR3 contains 13 residues. The germline V gene has CDR1 SGHTA and CDR2 FQGNSA. The germline V and J ends were trimmed by 4 bases and 5 bases, with 11 bases remaining between them. The CDR3 DNA reads as TGTGCCAGCAGCTCTAGCGTTGGGGAGACCCAGTACTTC. Its translation: CASSSSVGETQYF.

This clone was recorded only once. This chain uses TRBV6-6 with TRBJ2-5, with 9 bases fitting TRBD1. The germline V gene has CDR1 MNHNY and CDR2 SVGAGI (reference sequence). The CDR3 totals 17 residues. V was pared by 5 bases and J by 4 bases, with 14 bases of the junction left unmatched. The CDR3 reads CASSRRPGTGLSETQYF. The DNA of the CDR3 is TGTGCCAGCAGTCGACGCCCCGGGACAGGGCTTTCAGAGACCCAGTACTTC.

The table lists this clone with a few counts. The chain employs TRBV27 and TRBJ1-6; D is unresolved. The germline V and J ends were trimmed by 2 bases and 6 bases, with 5 bases remaining between them. This CDR3 comprises 13 residues. Germline V gives CDR1 MNHEY, CDR2 SMNVEV (reference sequence). CDR3 nucleotide sequence: TGTGCCAGCAGTTTACAGGTTAATTCACCCCTCCACTTT. It translates to CASSLQVNSPLHF.

This sequence joins TRBV18 and TRBJ1-3, with D possibly being TRBD1 (5 bases). V lost 3 bases, J lost 0 bases, and 9 bases lay in between. This CDR3 is 15 amino acids long. Germline CDR1 KGHSH, CDR2 LQKENI. The CDR3 DNA reads TGTGCCAGCTCACCGGGGCAGAACTCTGGAAACACCATATATTTT. It codes for CASSPGQNSGNTIYF.

The genes are TRBV18 and TRBJ2-1; 7 bases are a match to TRBD1. V lost 4 bases to trimming and J lost 4 bases; unmatched junction nucleotides: 7. This CDR3 contains 15 residues. Germline CDR1 and CDR2: KGHSH and LQKENI. As DNA, the CDR3 is TGTGCCAGCTCACGCCGGGACAGAGATTACAATGAGCAGTTCTTC. Amino acids: CASSRRDRDYNEQFF.

The J gene is TRBJ2-3, the V gene TRBV18; D remains unclear. The germline CDR1 and CDR2 sequences are KGHSH and LQKENI. V gave up 3 bases and J gave up 5 bases, with 12 bases separating them. The CDR3 sequence is 14 residues long. The CDR3 sequence: CASSPGRSGDTQYF. The CDR3 DNA reads as TGTGCCAGCTCACCTGGCCGCTCGGGAGATACGCAGTATTTT.

V usage is TRBV12-3 or TRBV12-4 and J usage is TRBJ1-2; 8 nucleotides align to TRBD1. Losses at the gene ends were 7 bases for V and 6 bases for J; bases not matched to a gene: 4. There are 12 residues in the CDR3. The CDR3 DNA reads TGTGCCAGCACCCCAGGGGGCCATGGCTACACCTTC. Translation gives CASTPGGHGYTF.

The V call is TRBV14, the J call TRBJ1-1; 9 positions match TRBD1. Germline CDR1 and CDR2: SGHDN and FVKESK. Unmatched junction bases numbered 13, after V lost 4 bases and J lost 1 base. The CDR3 covers 18 residues. The CDR3 sequence is CASSRRITQGARNTEAFF. CDR3 nucleotide sequence: TGTGCCAGCAGCCGCAGAATCACACAGGGGGCGCGGAACACTGAAGCTTTCTTT.

The chain is built from TRBV6-5 and TRBJ1-5; 7 nucleotides agree with TRBD1. Germline V gene data show CDR1 as MNHEY and CDR2 as SVGAGI. With 6 bases clipped from V and 1 base from J, the junction kept 6 bases outside the gene matches. The CDR3 covers 15 residues. In nucleotides, the CDR3 is TGTGCCAGCAGCCAAGGGGACAGCAGCAATCAGCCCCAGCATTTT. Its translation: CASSQGDSSNQPQHF.

This clone was seen only a few times. This sequence joins TRBV19 and TRBJ1-2; D possibly corresponds to TRBD1 (5 bases). The CDR3 covers 15 residues. Between the trimmed V and J ends, which lost 3 bases and 2 bases, there was a span of 13 bases. Per germline, CDR1 LNHDA and CDR2 SQIVND (reference sequence). The CDR3 DNA follows: TGTGCCAGTAGTATTCAAAGGGGCACCAACTATGGCTACACCTTC. Translating gives CASSIQRGTNYGYTF.